The TCR beta chain under discussion was sequenced for a study of yellow fever vaccine responses in identical twins. TCRdb re-called the RT-PCR reads with MiXCR, one entry per CDR3 protein. The repertoire consists of approximately 1,200 distinct CDR3 sequences, with about 86% occurring once and the leading ten covering about 27%. J gave up 4 bases and V 4 bases, and 8 bases lay outside the gene matches. CDR3 size: 16 residues. Germline loops: CDR1 LGHNA, CDR2 YSLEER. This TCR derives from a female donor who received the yellow fever vaccine. Sequencing was performed on T cells from blood (PBMCs), unsorted or a sorted subset (not recorded which), taken before or after yellow fever vaccination (not recorded which). The gene calls are TRBV4-3 and TRBJ2-3, with 10 bases that match TRBD2. The CDR3 loop reads CASSPRRTSGPDTQYF. The CDR3 DNA reads TGCGCCAGCAGCCCCCGGCGGACTAGCGGTCCAGATACGCAGTATTTT.